Listed below are T cell receptor beta chains from one sample, sequenced in a study of shared T cell receptors in the human thymus. Sequencing used immunoSEQ multiplex PCR; TCRdb keeps in-frame clones, though not all of them. This sample has hundreds of thousands of clones, with 75% to 85% found just once. These same records also appear under a second study, on human thymus T cells.

Sequencing input: thymocytes. Receptors were obtained from a boy younger than two with a congenital heart defect. CDR3s include the opening cysteine and the closing phenylalanine or tryptophan. The D gene is left open where the match is weak. Not every row has a clone size; where given, it reads once, few, many or a size class.

j_gene | abundance | v_gene | d_gene | CDR3nt | CDR3aa
TRBJ2-1 | NA | TRBV10-3 | TRBD2 | TGTGCCATCAGTGAGTCGGTGCAACTAGCGGGAGGAGGGGACAATGAGCAGTTCTTC | CAISESVQLAGGGDNEQFF
TRBJ1-1 | few | TRBV19 | TRBD1 | TGTGCCAGTAGTATAGACGGACAGGCCACTGAAGCTTTCTTT | CASSIDGQATEAFF
TRBJ2-1 | NA | TRBV27 | TRBD2 | TGTGCCAGCAGTTCCGAACTTCTAGCGGGAGGGCATAATGAGCAGTTCTTC | CASSSELLAGGHNEQFF
TRBJ2-5 | NA | TRBV23-1 | TRBD1 | TGCGCCAGCAGTTCTGGCCGGGACAGCTGGGAGACCCAGTACTTC | CASSSGRDSWETQYF
TRBJ2-2 | NA | TRBV18 | NA | TGTGCCAGCTCTCGGGAGTACACCGGGGAGCTGTTTTTT | CASSREYTGELFF
TRBJ2-7 | once | TRBV15 | NA | TGTGCCACCAGCAGAGACCCCCTAAGGGGGAACTACGAGCAGTACTTC | CATSRDPLRGNYEQYF
TRBJ2-5 | NA | TRBV19 | TRBD2 | TGTGCCAGTATTTCTACTAGCGGGAGCGGGGAGACCCAGTACTTC | CASISTSGSGETQYF
TRBJ2-7 | NA | TRBV19 | TRBD1 | TGTGCCAGTAGTATACGATCTTGGGACAGGGACTCCTCCTACGAGCAGTACTTC | CASSIRSWDRDSSYEQYF
TRBJ1-5 | once | TRBV7-8 | NA | TGTGCCAGCAGCTTAGCGAGACAGCCCCAGCATTTT | CASSLARQPQHF
TRBJ2-5 | NA | TRBV5-8 | TRBD1 | TGTGCCAGCAGCTTGGCCGGGACAGGAAAAGAGACCCAGTACTTC | CASSLAGTGKETQYF
TRBJ1-2 | NA | TRBV12-5 | NA | TGTGCTAGTGGTTTGTCTATCAGGGGCAGCTATGGCTACACCTTC | CASGLSIRGSYGYTF
TRBJ1-2 | NA | TRBV5-1 | TRBD1 | TGCGCCAGCAGCCCCCTTGACAGGGAAGCTAACTATGGCTACACCTTC | CASSPLDREANYGYTF
TRBJ1-4 | NA | TRBV5-1 | NA | TGCGCCAGCAGCTCGTGGGACATCAATCCTACAACTAATGAAAAACTGTTTTTT | CASSSWDINPTTNEKLFF
TRBJ1-5 | NA | TRBV4-1 | TRBD1 | TGCGCCAGCAGCCAGAGCCCCGGGACAGGGGGCGGTCAGCCCCAGCATTTT | CASSQSPGTGGGQPQHF
TRBJ2-5 | NA | TRBV4-1 | TRBD2 | TGCGCCAGCAGTGCCCTAGCGGGAGGTTTTGGAGAGACCCAGTACTTC | CASSALAGGFGETQYF
TRBJ2-7 | few | TRBV5-1 | NA | TGCGCCAGGAGAAGGGGGGGGGACTCCTACGAGCAGTACTTC | CARRRGGDSYEQYF
TRBJ2-4 | NA | TRBV5-8 | NA | TGTGCCAGGTCCGATCTAGCGATAGCCAAAAACATTCAGTACTTC | CARSDLAIAKNIQYF
TRBJ2-5 | NA | TRBV2 | TRBD1 | TGTGCCAGGGAGACAGGGAAGGGGGAGACCCAGTACTTC | CARETGKGETQYF
TRBJ2-1 | NA | TRBV25-1 | NA | TGTGCCAGCAGTGAATATCAATTGGGAGGGGGGGGGTGCAATGAGCAGTTCTTC | CASSEYQLGGGGCNEQFF
TRBJ1-1 | NA | TRBV30 | TRBD1 | TGTGCCGTGCTAGGGGGGGACAGGAGGAGCACTGAAGCTTTCTTT | CAVLGGDRRSTEAFF
TRBJ2-7 | NA | TRBV28 | TRBD1 | TGTGCCAGCAGGTTCCCGGGACAGCACTACGAGCAGTACTTC | CASRFPGQHYEQYF
TRBJ2-7 | NA | TRBV19 | TRBD2 | TGTGCCAGTAGTATTGGTCGAGCGACTAGCGGCCCCTACGAGCAGTACTTC | CASSIGRATSGPYEQYF
TRBJ2-5 | NA | TRBV29-1 | TRBD1 | TGCAGCGTGGGTCCGGGACAGGGGAAGGAGACCCAGTACTTC | CSVGPGQGKETQYF
TRBJ2-1 | NA | TRBV11-2 | NA | TGTGCCAGCAGCTTAGATAGTTACAATGAGCAGTTCTTC | CASSLDSYNEQFF
TRBJ2-7 | NA | TRBV7-6 | TRBD2 | TGTGCCAGCAGTTCCGGGACTAGCGGGAGGCCCTTTGGGGAGCAGTACTTC | CASSSGTSGRPFGEQYF
TRBJ2-1 | NA | TRBV5-4 | TRBD2 | TGTGCCAGCAGCCCTACTAGCGGGAGCTCCTACAATGAGCAGTTCTTC | CASSPTSGSSYNEQFF
TRBJ2-1 | NA | TRBV25-1 | TRBD2 | TGTGCCAGCAGTGTATTGCGGGGACTAGCGGGTGACAATGAGCAGTTCTTC | CASSVLRGLAGDNEQFF
TRBJ2-7 | NA | TRBV4-1 | NA | TGCGCCAGCAGCCAAGAGGAGGGGATCTACGAGCAGTACTTC | CASSQEEGIYEQYF
TRBJ2-1 | NA | TRBV5-6 | TRBD2 | TGTGCCAGCAGCTTAAACTTTAGCCGGGGGGGTGAGCAGTTCTTC | CASSLNFSRGGEQFF
TRBJ2-2 | NA | TRBV7-2 | NA | TGTGCCAGCAGCTTAGTTAGGCGGGGGCACACCGGGGAGCTGTTTTTT | CASSLVRRGHTGELFF
TRBJ1-2 | NA | TRBV30 | NA | TGTGCCTGGAGTGCAACAGGGTATTTCGAGCTGCGGGGCTACACCTTC | CAWSATGYFELRGYTF
TRBJ2-5 | NA | TRBV4-3 | TRBD1 | TGCGCCAGCAGCCAATTACCGGGACAGGGGGACCAAGAGACCCAGTACTTC | CASSQLPGQGDQETQYF
TRBJ2-7 | NA | TRBV4-3 | TRBD2 | TGCGCCAGCAGCCAAGAATGGGGACTAGCGGGAGGGCCCGAGCAGTACTTC | CASSQEWGLAGGPEQYF
TRBJ2-7 | once | TRBV27 | TRBD1 | TGTGCCAGCAGCCACCCGGGACAGGGAAACGAGCAGTACTTC | CASSHPGQGNEQYF
TRBJ2-7 | NA | TRBV12-5 | TRBD1 | TGTGCTAGTGGTCTACCCTATCCGCAGGGGGTAGGGCAGTACTTC | CASGLPYPQGVGQYF
TRBJ2-5 | NA | TRBV15 | TRBD2 | TGTGCCACCATGGAGCGGGAGGCTCAACGGGAGACCCAGTACTTC | CATMEREAQRETQYF
TRBJ2-1 | NA | TRBV5-1 | TRBD2 | TGCGCCAGCAGCACCGGGACTAGCGGGAGCTCCTACAATGAGCAGTTCTTC | CASSTGTSGSSYNEQFF
TRBJ2-2 | few | TRBV7-6 | NA | TGTGCCAGCAGCCTAAGCTCGAACACCGGGGAGCTGTTTTTT | CASSLSSNTGELFF
TRBJ1-2 | NA | TRBV18 | NA | TGTGCCAGCTCACCACCCGGGACACTCTATGGCTACACCTTC | CASSPPGTLYGYTF
TRBJ1-5 | NA | TRBV4-1 | TRBD1 | TGCGCCAGCAGCCACAACAGGGGAGGCAATCAGCCCCAGCATTTT | CASSHNRGGNQPQHF
TRBJ2-5 | NA | TRBV14 | NA | TGTGCCAGCAGCCAACGACCGGGACAACCACAAGAGACCCAGTACTTC | CASSQRPGQPQETQYF
TRBJ2-1 | NA | TRBV5-1 | TRBD1 | TGCGCCAGCAGCTTGGGACAGGGGGATTACAATGAGCAGTTCTTC | CASSLGQGDYNEQFF
TRBJ2-1 | NA | TRBV5-4 | TRBD2 | TGTGCCAGCAGCTCACGACGAGCTCCTAGCGGGAACAATGAGCAGTTCTTC | CASSSRRAPSGNNEQFF
TRBJ2-3 | NA | TRBV6-1 | TRBD1 | TGTGCCAGCCACAGGGGGGACACATACACAGATACGCAGTATTTT | CASHRGDTYTDTQYF
TRBJ1-5 | NA | TRBV7-4 | NA | TGTGCCAGCAGGGCCAATCAGCCCCAGCATTTT | CASRANQPQHF
TRBJ1-4 | few | TRBV19 | NA | TGTGCCAGCAACAGGCGCCGCGAGGCAACTAATGAAAAACTGTTTTTT | CASNRRREATNEKLFF
TRBJ1-2 | once | TRBV27 | NA | TGTGCCAGCAGTTCAGACAGAGGGGGTAACTATGGCTACACCTTC | CASSSDRGGNYGYTF
TRBJ2-5 | NA | TRBV4-3 | NA | TGCGCCAGCAGCCCCTTCTGGGGGGTTGAAGAGACCCAGTACTTC | CASSPFWGVEETQYF
TRBJ2-3 | NA | TRBV4-3 | NA | TGCGCCAGCAGCCAAGAGGCCCCCGGAGGGAGCACAGATACGCAGTATTTT | CASSQEAPGGSTDTQYF
TRBJ2-5 | NA | TRBV19 | TRBD2 | TGTGCCAGTAGTCCACCTCGGGGGGGAGAGACCCAGTACTTC | CASSPPRGGETQYF
TRBJ2-7 | NA | TRBV27 | TRBD2 | TGTGCCAGCAGGATTGGGACTAGGAAGAGCGAGCAGTACTTC | CASRIGTRKSEQYF
TRBJ1-4 | NA | TRBV19 | NA | TGTGCCAGTAAGACAGCAACTAATGAAAAACTGTTTTTT | CASKTATNEKLFF
TRBJ2-3 | NA | TRBV5-4 | TRBD1 | TGTGCCAGCAGCCCTGGGACAGCAGATACGCAGTATTTT | CASSPGTADTQYF